Listed below are T cell receptor beta chains from one sample, sequenced in a study of control samples from healthy donors and cancer patients. Produced via immunoSEQ multiplex PCR; TCRdb's table is partial and in-frame only. Here the sample spans 13,000 or so clones, approximately 88% being singletons. Source material: formalin-fixed, paraffin-embedded tissue. Source of these receptors: a male donor with melanoma. Both conserved end residues are part of each CDR3. The D gene is left open where the match is weak. A clone size is listed for some rows: how often the clone was seen (once, few, many), or a class if it is expanded.

TRBJ2-3,TRBV11-3,-,-,TGTGCCAGCAGCTTAGGTAGCACGTATACGCAGTATTTT,CASSLGSTYTQYF
TRBJ1-2,TRBV19,-,-,TGTGCCAGTAGTATAAGATTCAGGGGCGCGAGTGGCTACACCTTC,CASSIRFRGASGYTF
TRBJ2-7,TRBV14,-,-,TGTGCCAGCAGCCAAGATTGGGGCGAGCAGTACTTC,CASSQDWGEQYF
TRBJ1-1,TRBV5-1,TRBD1,-,TGCGCCAGCCAGGGACAGATGAACACTGAAGCTTTCTTT,CASQGQMNTEAFF
TRBJ2-7,TRBV27,-,-,TGTGCCAGCAGGGAATCGACAGGTCCGTCCTACGAGCAGTACTTC,CASRESTGPSYEQYF
TRBJ2-3,TRBV9,-,-,TGTGCCAGCAGCTCCCCCCGCGGCAGAGGGACAGATACGCAGTATTTT,CASSSPRGRGTDTQYF
TRBJ2-5,TRBV12-5,TRBD2,-,TGTGCTAGTGGTCCCAGCGGGAGGGTCGAGACCCAGTACTTC,CASGPSGRVETQYF
TRBJ2-7,TRBV9,TRBD2,-,TGTGCCAGCAGCCCGGGGGGGACCTACGAGCAGTACTTC,CASSPGGTYEQYF
TRBJ2-3,TRBV29-1,-,-,TGCAGCGTTAGGGGGGGGCCTGATACGCAGTATTTT,CSVRGGPDTQYF
TRBJ2-5,TRBV5-8,-,-,TGTGCCAGCAGCTTGGTTTCGAGGCATCAAGAGACCCAGTACTTC,CASSLVSRHQETQYF
TRBJ2-1,TRBV9,-,-,TGTGCCAGCAGCGCAGGCACTAGCATCTACAATGAGCAGTTCTTC,CASSAGTSIYNEQFF
TRBJ2-5,TRBV7-2,TRBD2,-,TGTGCCAGCAGCCCGGGGAGGGCCGTAGAGACCCAGTACTTC,CASSPGRAVETQYF
TRBJ2-2,TRBV5-1,-,-,TGCGCCAGCAGAGAAACAGGAGGTACCGGGGAGCTGTTTTTT,CASRETGGTGELFF
TRBJ2-1,TRBV12-3/TRBV12-4,TRBD2,-,TGTGCCAGCAAGAGACTAGCGTACAATGAGCAGTTCTTC,CASKRLAYNEQFF
TRBJ2-5,TRBV9,TRBD1,-,TGTGCCAGCAGCCTTTCGGGACAGGGCCCGATTCAAGAGACCCAGTACTTC,CASSLSGQGPIQETQYF
TRBJ1-1,TRBV2,-,once,TGTGCCAGCAGTGCCAACACTGAAGCTTTCTTT,CASSANTEAFF
TRBJ1-1,TRBV5-5,-,-,TGTGCCAGCAGGAACGACCTGAACACTGAAGCTTTCTTT,CASRNDLNTEAFF
TRBJ1-6,TRBV9,-,few,TGTGCCAGCAGCGCCGGAGGGATTAATTCACCCCTCCACTTT,CASSAGGINSPLHF
TRBJ1-5,TRBV2,-,-,TGTGCCAGCACGAGGGGGGCTCGCAATCAGCCCCAGCATTTT,CASTRGARNQPQHF
TRBJ1-5,TRBV2,-,-,TGTGCCAGCGGGGCCCTTACCCTGAATCAGCCCCAGCATTTT,CASGALTLNQPQHF
TRBJ2-2,TRBV7-9,-,-,TGTGCCAGCAGCTTAACGGGGAACACCGGGGAGCTGTTTTTT,CASSLTGNTGELFF
TRBJ2-3,TRBV6-5,-,-,TGTGCCAGCAGCGAGTCAGTTGGCAGCTCAGATACGCAGTATTTT,CASSESVGSSDTQYF
TRBJ2-7,TRBV20-1,-,-,TGCAGTGCTAGTGAGGGGAGAGGCGGCGAGCAGTACTTC,CSASEGRGGEQYF
TRBJ2-1,TRBV5-1,-,-,TGCGCCAGCAGCTTTAATCAGAATGAGCAGTTCTTC,CASSFNQNEQFF
TRBJ1-2,TRBV19,-,-,TGTGCCAGTACCACAGAGAGTAGGGAGAGCTATGGCTACACCTTC,CASTTESRESYGYTF
TRBJ1-5,TRBV10-2,-,-,TGCGCCAGCAGTGAGTCGAGGGCGATAGGTAGCAATCAGCCCCAGCATTTT,CASSESRAIGSNQPQHF
TRBJ2-5,TRBV19,-,-,TGTGCCAGTAGTATAGATATTACAGGGCTGAGGGAGACCCAGTACTTC,CASSIDITGLRETQYF
TRBJ2-1,TRBV7-2,-,-,TGTGCCAGCAGCTTAGAGAGACAGGTTTACAATGAGCAGTTCTTC,CASSLERQVYNEQFF
TRBJ2-2,TRBV7-8,TRBD1,-,TGTGCCAGCAGCTTAGGAGAAATCGGGACAGGGGGCCCTCGGGGGGAGCTGTTTTTT,CASSLGEIGTGGPRGELFF
TRBJ1-5,TRBV6-5,-,-,TGTGCCAGCAGGCGGGATAACAATCAGCCCCAGCATTTT,CASRRDNNQPQHF
TRBJ2-2,TRBV18,TRBD1,-,TGTGCCAGCTCACCTGGACAGGGAGCGAACACCGGGGAGCTGTTTTTT,CASSPGQGANTGELFF
TRBJ2-1,TRBV27,TRBD2,-,TGTGCCAGCAGTCAACCCCCTAGCGGGAGGGTAAACAATGAGCAGTTCTTC,CASSQPPSGRVNNEQFF
TRBJ1-5,TRBV2,-,-,TGTGCCAGCAGTGAACTGGGGGGGCATGGAAATCAGCCCCAGCATTTT,CASSELGGHGNQPQHF
TRBJ2-3,TRBV5-6,-,-,TGTGCCAGTACCACGGGGCGGAAAGTGTATACGCAGTATTTT,CASTTGRKVYTQYF
TRBJ2-1,TRBV3-1/TRBV3-2,-,-,TGTGCCAGCAGCCCCCGGGGACCAGCAGCCTACAATGAGCAGTTCTTC,CASSPRGPAAYNEQFF
TRBJ2-1,TRBV5-5,-,-,TGTGCCAGCAGCGGAGGTCCTACGGGGTACAATGAGCAGTTCTTC,CASSGGPTGYNEQFF
TRBJ2-1,TRBV24-1,-,-,TGTGCCACCAGTGACACCTCTAGCGAAAGGGAGAGGAATGAGCAGTTCTTC,CATSDTSSERERNEQFF
TRBJ1-4,TRBV6-6,-,-,TGTGCCAGCAGTTACACGGGCCTTAAGGGTGAAAAACTGTTTTTT,CASSYTGLKGEKLFF
TRBJ2-1,TRBV4-1,-,once,TGCGCCAGCAGCCAAAAACGGCAAACTGAGCAGTTCTTC,CASSQKRQTEQFF
TRBJ1-1,TRBV24-1,TRBD1,-,TGTGCCACCAGTGATGGAGGGGGCATGGGCACTGAAGCTTTCTTT,CATSDGGGMGTEAFF
TRBJ1-3,TRBV3-1/TRBV3-2,-,-,TGTGCCAGCAGCCCCCACGGGGTGGGAAACACCATATATTTT,CASSPHGVGNTIYF
TRBJ2-6,TRBV4-3,-,-,TGCGCCAGCAGCCAAGAGTGGAGAGGGTCTGGGGCCAACGTCCTGACTTTC,CASSQEWRGSGANVLTF
TRBJ1-5,TRBV7-2,-,-,TGTGCTAGCAGCTCCACAGGGAATCAGCCCCAGCATTTT,CASSSTGNQPQHF
TRBJ2-5,TRBV5-1,TRBD2,-,TGCGCCAGCCATCACGGATCGGGGGGTAGGGAGACCCAGTACTTC,CASHHGSGGRETQYF
TRBJ1-4,TRBV11-2,-,-,TGTGCCAGCAGCAAAGTTGCAACTAATGAAAAACTGTTTTTT,CASSKVATNEKLFF
TRBJ2-7,TRBV5-6,TRBD2,-,TGTGCCAGCAGCTTGTTTTCTAGCGGGAGGATGTACGAGCAGTACTTC,CASSLFSSGRMYEQYF
TRBJ2-5,TRBV6-2/TRBV6-3,TRBD1,-,TGTGCCAGCAGCGACAGGGGGCGCGAAAAGACCCAGTACTTC,CASSDRGREKTQYF
TRBJ1-2,TRBV6-5,-,-,TGTGCCAGCTCCAAGGGACCCTTGAACTATGGCTACACCTTC,CASSKGPLNYGYTF
TRBJ2-1,TRBV21-1,-,-,TGTGCCAGCAGCAAAGCAACAGGAACCTTTGCGGATGAGCAGTTCTTC,CASSKATGTFADEQFF
TRBJ1-4,TRBV5-1,-,-,TGCGCCAGCAGCGAACGACCCTTAGGTGAAAAACTGTTTTTT,CASSERPLGEKLFF
TRBJ2-6,TRBV18,-,-,TGTGCCAGCACGCTTCAGGGGATTCCCCGTTCTGGGGCCAACATCCTGACTTTC,CASTLQGIPRSGANILTF
TRBJ1-2,TRBV7-9,-,-,TGTGCCAGCAGCTTATACAAGGGAACTAACTATGGCTACACCTTC,CASSLYKGTNYGYTF
TRBJ1-1,TRBV2,-,-,TGTGCCAGCAGGGGGCAAGGGAGGGGCACTGAAGCTTTCTTT,CASRGQGRGTEAFF
TRBJ2-1,TRBV19,-,-,TGTGCCAGTAGTTGGGTGGGTAGCAGAGACTACAATGAGCAGTTCTTC,CASSWVGSRDYNEQFF
TRBJ2-2,TRBV21-1,-,-,TGTGCCAGCAGCAAAGAGGGGGAGAGGAACGACACCGGGGAGCTGTTTTTT,CASSKEGERNDTGELFF
TRBJ2-1,TRBV5-1,TRBD2,-,TGCGCCAGCAGCTTATCTAGCGGTGCCTACAATGAGCAGTTCTTC,CASSLSSGAYNEQFF
TRBJ2-1,TRBV7-9,-,-,TGTGCCAGCAGCTTCCTCAATGAGCAGTTCTTC,CASSFLNEQFF
TRBJ1-1,TRBV19,-,-,TGTGCCAGTAGTATGTGGGGGGCCGGTGAAGCTTTCTTT,CASSMWGAGEAFF
TRBJ2-6,TRBV6-6,-,-,TGTGCCAGCAGTTACAAGCAGGAAAGGGCCAACGTCCTGACTTTC,CASSYKQERANVLTF
TRBJ1-2,TRBV24-1,-,-,TGTGCCACCAGTGATCCGGACAGAAATGGCTACACCTTC,CATSDPDRNGYTF